This T cell receptor (beta chain) was observed in a study of T cell repertoires in cytomegalovirus infection (dated by TCRdb to the late 2010s). With respect to the entire study: Because public TCR beta signatures pointed to carriage of CMV infection together with the matching HLA type, the HLA type of each donor mattered for the analysis. The study at large found these results: In the ex vivo response, HLA-C-restricted CMV-specific TCR beta clonotypes were dominant, and in two of eight donors the single most frequent clonotype came from this HLA-C-restricted group. Cumulative frequency of public TCR beta family members discriminated carriers of CMV infection plus the relevant HLA type in this cohort and an independent roughly 320-donor cohort.

The germline V gene (reference sequence) yields SEHNR for CDR1 and FQNEAQ for CDR2. Cut back by 8 bases and 2 bases, the V and J ends lie 14 bases apart. Measured from the cysteine to the phenylalanine, the CDR3 is 14 residues long. Only CDR3 DNA remains: 42 bases, in frame from the first base. Sequencing took place on an Illumina HiSeq 1500. TCRdb reanalyzed the raw reads on its own, using fastp at Q25 for trimming and MiXCR for clone calling, and kept in-frame beta chains. Rows are unified per CDR3 protein, each entry keeping the most common DNA and genes. The sample includes 500,000 to 600,000 distinct CDR3 sequences, with approximately 15% observed a single time. About 24% of the sample lies in the top ten. This clonotype has more than one count but fewer than ten. Its antigen specificity is not known. The sample holds no much larger clone one base away, and base qualities are not on file.

The chain is encoded by TRBV7-9 joined to TRBJ2-3; the best D guess is TRBD1, with 5 bases matching. The source material was CD8+ T cells from PBMCs. This TCR was sampled from a human donor in good health (CMV status not recorded). Some clones in this sample may be carry-over from other donors' samples. The CDR3 corresponds to CASPGALLTDTQYF. The nucleotides are TGTGCCAGCCCTGGGGCCTTACTCACAGATACGCAGTATTTT.